This is a list of T cell receptor beta chains from one sample in a study of human T cells and chemical hapten exposure. TCRdb re-called the RACE reads with MiXCR, one entry per CDR3 protein. This table has some 79,000 distinct CDR3 sequences, 6% to 9% appearing once. The sample in question was whole blood, obtained in connection with sensitization to the hapten diphenylcyclopropenone (DPC). The receptors stem from a woman aged 30 to 39 with alopecia areata. Some clones in this sample may be carry-over from other donors' samples. CDR3s include the opening cysteine and the closing phenylalanine or tryptophan. Expanded clones are given a class, and other clones once, few, many or no size at all.

j_call v_call clone_size cdr3_aa
TRBJ2-7 TRBV6-5 few CASSYSKGANYEQYF
TRBJ2-7 TRBV10-3 many CAISGYRGDEQYF
TRBJ1-1 TRBV20-1 many CSAILNTEAFF
TRBJ1-5 TRBV28 - CASSSSFRDGYQPQNF
TRBJ1-3 TRBV7-8 - CASSPSAGQLGNTIYF
TRBJ2-1 TRBV20-1 - CSATTSGEYNEQFF
TRBJ1-5 TRBV16 many CASSQYSNQPQHF
TRBJ1-4 TRBV2 few CASTRRLATNEKLFF
TRBJ2-3 TRBV3-1 few CASSQGGAGPTDTQYF
TRBJ2-7 TRBV11-1 many CASSRVGQSSYEQYF
TRBJ2-3 TRBV20-1 many CSFIHRLAGRGDTQYF
TRBJ2-3 TRBV7-9 - CASSLVGGDADTQYF
TRBJ1-1 TRBV5-4 - CASSLDGVGAFF
TRBJ2-1 TRBV5-1 few CASSFWGAAYNEQFF
TRBJ1-1 TRBV18 many CASSPPPGQGSTEAFF
TRBJ1-4 TRBV20-1 many CSARDRETGIPF
TRBJ2-5 TRBV20-1 - CSARDRYSGGAETQYF
TRBJ2-1 TRBV6-2/TRBV6-3 many CASSYGTRSNEQFF
TRBJ2-5 TRBV5-1 many CASSLAGTGEETQYF
TRBJ1-2 TRBV3-1 many CASSQPGRTYGYTF
TRBJ2-5 TRBV13 - CASTQGTGGPRETQYF
TRBJ1-5 TRBV15 few CATSGSQSSNQPQHF
TRBJ2-1 TRBV5-1 many CASSLPGTSGADNEQFF
TRBJ2-7 TRBV2 many CASSEWQGNEQYF
TRBJ2-1 TRBV11-3 - CASSLAGGLGNEQFF
TRBJ1-6 TRBV6-6 many CASSRDVTSPLHF
TRBJ2-3 TRBV29-1 many CSVVNVLGTDTQYF
TRBJ2-3 TRBV5-1 many CASSDASGADTQYF
TRBJ2-2 TRBV9 many CASSKYTGELFF
TRBJ1-1 TRBV2 many CASSVSVGNTEAFF
TRBJ2-7 TRBV2 many CASSGSSGGYDEQYF
TRBJ2-5 TRBV20-1 many CSASGGLQETQYF